Sequencing of this T cell receptor (beta chain) was carried out in a study of CD8+CD57+ T cells in acquired aplastic anemia. Across the whole study: Sorted CD4+ and CD8+ cells gave a mean 3.2 ug DNA, range about 0.19 to 27.4 ug. Where healthy donors were concerned, CD4+ cells averaged around 9.9 million reads.

Germline V gene data show CDR1 as SGHDN and CDR2 as FVKESK. This CDR3 is built from 13 residues. With 6 bases clipped from V and 7 bases from J, the junction kept 2 bases outside the gene matches. This clonotype was observed a single time. Researchers used genomic DNA as the template to profile TCR beta VDJ and CDR3. TCRdb re-called the reads with MiXCR, one entry per CDR3 protein. The sample has 100,000 to 150,000 distinct CDR3 sequences; 48% are singletons. The clonotype comes from a human donor in good health, serving as a control. V and J are TRBV14 and TRBJ1-6; 8 bases line up with TRBD1. Sequenced: sorted CD4+, CD8+, or CD8+CD57+ T cells (not recorded which) from PBMCs. The CDR3 DNA is TGTGCCAGCAGTCGGGACAGGAATTCACCCCTCCACTTT. Its translation is CASSRDRNSPLHF.